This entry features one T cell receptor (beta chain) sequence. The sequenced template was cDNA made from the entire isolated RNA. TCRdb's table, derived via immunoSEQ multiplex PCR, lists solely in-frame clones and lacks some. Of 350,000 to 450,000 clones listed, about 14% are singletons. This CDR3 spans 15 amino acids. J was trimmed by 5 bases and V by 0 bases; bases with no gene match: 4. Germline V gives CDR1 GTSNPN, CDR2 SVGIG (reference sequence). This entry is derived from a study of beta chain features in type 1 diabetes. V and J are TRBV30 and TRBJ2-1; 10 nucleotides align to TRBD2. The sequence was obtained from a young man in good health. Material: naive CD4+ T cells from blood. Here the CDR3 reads CAWSVRLAGDNEQFF. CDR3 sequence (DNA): TGTGCCTGGAGTGTTCGGCTAGCGGGGGACAATGAGCAGTTCTTC.